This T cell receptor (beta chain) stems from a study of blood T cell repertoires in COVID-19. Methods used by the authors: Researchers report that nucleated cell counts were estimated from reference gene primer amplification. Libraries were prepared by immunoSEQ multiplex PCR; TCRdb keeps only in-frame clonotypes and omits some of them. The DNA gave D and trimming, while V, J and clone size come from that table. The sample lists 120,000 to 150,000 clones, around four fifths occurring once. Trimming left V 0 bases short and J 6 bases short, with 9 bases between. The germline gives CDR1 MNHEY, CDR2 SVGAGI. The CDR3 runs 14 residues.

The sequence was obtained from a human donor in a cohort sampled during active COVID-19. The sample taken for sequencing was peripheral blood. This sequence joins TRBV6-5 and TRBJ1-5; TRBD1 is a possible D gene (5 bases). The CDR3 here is CASSYSGGTQPQHF. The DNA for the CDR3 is TGTGCCAGCAGTTACTCAGGCGGGACTCAGCCCCAGCATTTT.